A single sample gave rise to the 20 T cell receptor beta chains below, sequenced in a study of blood T cells in healthy people across ages. Together with a sample-barcoded 5' primer, a J-beta primer mix was included in a second PCR lasting about 6 to 12 cycles. From the 5' RACE reads, TCRdb called clonotypes with MiXCR, one entry per CDR3 protein. The table lists some 690,000 distinct CDR3 sequences, about a fifth of them singletons, with roughly 22% in the top ten. Specimen: blood. The source is a man in his sixties or seventies in good health.

This clonotype was found a few times. The rearrangement links TRBV7-8 to TRBJ1-6, with D possibly TRBD1 on 5 matching bases. V lost 5 bases and J lost 2, with 13 bases in between. The CDR3 is 16 amino acids. Germline values: CDR1 SGHVS, CDR2 FQNEAQ. This CDR3 is CASSTGGGTYNSPLHF. The CDR3 DNA reads TGTGCCAGCAGCACTGGGGGAGGGACCTATAATTCACCCCTCCACTTT.

The CDR3 loop reads CAISDKETQYF. Written as DNA, the CDR3 is TGTGCCATCAGTGATAAGGAGACCCAGTACTTC. The rearrangement links TRBV10-3 to TRBJ2-1; D not resolved. The DNA matches TRBJ2-5 better at its end, which makes the J call doubtful. Germline values: CDR1 ENHRY, CDR2 SYGVKD. The CDR3 has 11 residues.

The V call is TRBV28, the J call TRBJ1-2; D uncertain. The germline gives CDR1 MDHEN, CDR2 SYDVKM. Trimming removed 5 bases at V and 8 bases at J, with 18 bases between. The CDR3 is 14 amino acids. CDR3 sequence (DNA): TGTGCCAGCAGTCTCCCAGCAGGAGAGGGAGGCTACACCTTC. It codes for CASSLPAGEGGYTF.

This clonotype was detected only a few times. The rearrangement links TRBV28 to TRBJ1-2, with 10 bases lining up with TRBD1. The junction had 8 bases not matched to a gene; V was cut back by 6 bases and J by 4 bases. The CDR3 covers 15 residues. Germline V gene data show CDR1 as MDHEN and CDR2 as SYDVKM. CDR3 sequence reads: CASSPPGQGIYGYTF. DNA for the CDR3: TGTGCCAGCAGCCCACCGGGACAGGGGATCTATGGCTACACCTTC.

This clonotype showed up just a few times. V is TRBV20-1 and J is TRBJ1-1; no reliable D call. The CDR3 covers 12 residues. Germline loops: CDR1 DFQATT, CDR2 SNEGSKA (reference sequence). V was clipped by 7 bases and J by 0 bases, with 9 bases between them. The CDR3 sequence is CSGYFMNTEAFF. The CDR3 DNA sequence: TGCAGTGGATATTTTATGAACACTGAAGCTTTCTTT.

This clonotype was observed a few times. V and J are TRBV19 and TRBJ2-4; no firm D call. Germline V gene sequence: CDR1 LNHDA, CDR2 SQIVND (reference sequence). V lost 2 bases and J 4 bases, leaving 6 bases between the germline ends. The CDR3 spans 13 residues. In nucleotides, the CDR3 is TGTGCCAGTAGTATACAGGTTAAAAACATTCAGTACTTC. This sequence encodes CASSIQVKNIQYF.

The rearrangement joins TRBV20-1 to TRBJ1-1, with 7 positions matching TRBD1. After removal of 4 bases from V and 10 bases from J, the junction contained 9 bases not matched to a gene. Germline V CDR1 and CDR2: DFQATT, SNEGSKA (reference sequence). There are 12 residues in the CDR3. The CDR3 spells CSAKDRVGGAFF. CDR3 nucleotide sequence: TGCAGTGCTAAAGACAGGGTTGGCGGAGCTTTCTTT.

The CDR3 spells CASSKAATTGELFF. The CDR3 bases are TGTGCCAGCAGTAAAGCGGCGACCACCGGGGAGCTGTTTTTT. This chain joins TRBV6-4 and TRBJ2-2; weak D call: TRBD2 (5 bases). CDR3 size: 14 residues. V lost 5 bases and J 4 bases, leaving 11 bases between the germline ends. CDR1 MRHNA and CDR2 SNTAGT come from the germline V gene.

The chain has TRBV2 and TRBJ2-3; the D is unclear. The ends were cut back, 8 bases at V and 3 bases at J, with 6 bases in the middle. The CDR3 length is 11 residues. Germline V gives CDR1 SNHLY, CDR2 FYNNEI. CDR3 in amino acids: CASVQTDTQYF. The CDR3 nucleotides read TGTGCCAGCGTCCAGACAGATACGCAGTATTTT.

The rearrangement links TRBV29-1 to TRBJ1-2; TRBD1 matches at 8 bases. CDR1 is SQVTM, CDR2 ANQGSEA, per germline. V shed 6 bases, J shed 5 bases, and the junction held 2 bases outside the gene matches. CDR3 size: 11 residues. CDR3 nucleotides: TGCAGCGTAACAGGGGGATATGGCTACACCTTC. Protein product: CSVTGGYGYTF.

This clonotype was seen a handful of times. The CDR3 does not end in the conserved phenylalanine or tryptophan, so this is likely a read error. This sequence joins TRBV5-1 and TRBJ2-5; weak D call: TRBD2 (6 bases). From germline, CDR1 is SGHRS and CDR2 YFSETQ. The CDR3 consists of 13 residues. Trimming left V 7 bases short and J 11 bases short, with 21 bases between. This CDR3 is CASGQEGSGEQYV. Here the CDR3 DNA reads TGCGCCAGCGGGCAGGAGGGATCGGGAGAGCAGTACGTC.

This chain links TRBV7-2 with TRBJ2-1, with D uncertain. Germline lookup yields CDR1 SGHTA and CDR2 FQGNSA. The V and J ends lost 1 base and 5 bases respectively, with 9 bases between them. The CDR3 sequence is 14 residues long. CDR3 sequence: CASSLGSHNNEQFF. CDR3 nucleotides: TGTGCCAGCAGCTTAGGATCACATAACAATGAGCAGTTCTTC.

The chain has TRBV12-3 or TRBV12-4 and TRBJ1-2; possible D gene TRBD1, 5 bases. The V end lost 6 bases, the J end lost 5 bases, and 19 bases lay between the germline ends. The CDR3 is 15 residues long. The CDR3 region is CASRPAAGSRYGYTF. CDR3 in DNA: TGTGCCAGCAGGCCGGCGGCAGGGTCGAGGTATGGCTACACCTTC.

V usage is TRBV7-9 and J usage is TRBJ1-2; 7 nucleotides agree with TRBD1. CDR1 SEHNR and CDR2 FQNEAQ come from the germline V gene (reference sequence). Trimming removed 4 bases from V and 9 bases from J; junction bases left unmatched: 11. The CDR3 runs 14 residues. In DNA, the CDR3 is TGTGCCAGCAGCTCCTCCGGGACAGCCTTTCGCTACACCTTC. It is translated as CASSSSGTAFRYTF.

The chain carries TRBV27 and TRBJ2-2; either TRBD1 or TRBD2 may fit D (6 bases each). The CDR3 runs to 14 residues. Deletions cut 4 bases from V and 6 bases from J, with 12 bases between. Germline loops: CDR1 MNHEY, CDR2 SMNVEV (reference sequence). In nucleotides, the CDR3 is TGTGCCAGCAGTTGGGGGGCGCAGCCCGGGGAGCTGTTTTTT. Protein product: CASSWGAQPGELFF.

In its sample, this clonotype was seen a few times. V and J are TRBV29-1 and TRBJ2-1, with D maybe TRBD2 (5 bases). V lost 6 bases and J 6 bases, leaving 18 bases between the germline ends. The germline V gene has CDR1 SQVTM and CDR2 ANQGSEA. The CDR3 sequence is 14 residues long. The CDR3 coding sequence is TGCAGCGTAATAGTAGCGTCTGCCCGCAATGAGCAGTTCTTC. The encoded protein is CSVIVASARNEQFF.

The chain combines TRBV20-1 with TRBJ2-7; D possibly corresponds to TRBD2 (7 bases). V lost 0 bases to trimming and J lost 2 bases, with 14 bases between them. Germline CDR1 DFQATT, CDR2 SNEGSKA (reference sequence). This CDR3 has 15 residues. The CDR3 region is CSARDIQGGTYEQYF. CDR3 in DNA: TGCAGTGCTAGAGATATACAGGGAGGGACCTACGAGCAGTACTTC.

The chain combines TRBV21-1 with TRBJ1-3; TRBD1 is taken as the D call from the table, unchecked against the DNA. TRBV21-1 is listed as a pseudogene. This CDR3 has 17 residues. CDR3 region: CASSTGGPQLAGNTIYF. For the CDR3, the DNA is TGTGCCAGCAGCACTGGGGGCCCCCAATTGGCTGGAAACACCATATATTTT.

This chain links TRBV12-3 or TRBV12-4 with TRBJ2-7; D might be TRBD1 or TRBD2, each matching 5 bases. V lost 5 bases, J lost 5 bases, and 13 bases lay in between. The CDR3 consists of 13 residues. For the CDR3, the DNA is TGTGCCAGCAGTCCGGGACGGGCAGACGAGCAGTACGTC. Encoded protein: CASSPGRADEQYV.

This clonotype was seen ten or more times. This chain joins TRBV6-5 and TRBJ2-7; D is unclear. V was clipped by 6 bases and J by 6 bases, with 12 bases between them. Per the germline V gene, CDR1 is MNHEY and CDR2 is SVGAGI. This CDR3 is built from 12 residues. The CDR3 DNA follows: TGTGCCAGCAGCCCTGCTAGGTGCGAGCAGTACGTC. The encoded protein is CASSPARCEQYV.